This T cell receptor beta chain stems from a study of PD-L1 blockade in urothelial cancer. Study details: Patients went on atezolizumab at some point between 2012 and 2014, receiving 1,200 mg intravenously every 3 weeks.

Profiled with immunoSEQ multiplex PCR; TCRdb holds only in-frame clones, not every one. The data contain roughly 90,000 clones, 70% to 90% of them singletons. The time point: pretreatment peripheral blood. Sequences were derived from PBMCs, sampled around atezolizumab (anti-PD-L1) treatment. The TCR comes from a woman older than 75 with urothelial cancer.

The CDR3 bases are TGCAGCGTGGGACAGGGGGCGGGAAATGAGCAGTTCTTC. Amino acids: CSVGQGAGNEQFF. V usage is TRBV29-1 and J usage is TRBJ2-1, with 12 bases matching TRBD1. The CDR3 sequence is 13 residues long. The V gene end was trimmed by 6 bases and the J gene end by 7 bases; junction bases not matched to a gene: 4. Germline V CDR1 and CDR2: SQVTM, ANQGSEA.